These 24 T cell receptor beta chains were all obtained from the same sample, sequenced in a study of blood T cell repertoires in COVID-19 (dated by TCRdb to 2020 to 2022). The method was the immunoSEQ multiplex PCR assay. TCRdb provides this immuneACCESS table in a form limited to in-frame rearrangements. Some clones are lacking; in checked studies, under half of them reflect an unresolved V gene, and why the rest are absent is not known. The sample table holds roughly 140,000 clones, of which 65% to 90% were seen once. The top ten constitute about 10% of the sample. Sequencing input: peripheral blood. Receptors originate from a man aged 55-75 years with active or convalescent COVID-19.

The chain combines TRBV11-2 with TRBJ2-2; D possibly corresponds to TRBD1 (5 bases). The CDR3 contains 18 residues. Trimming took 5 bases from V and 4 from J, leaving 23 bases between them. Germline values: CDR1 SGHAT, CDR2 FQNNGV. The CDR3 DNA follows: TGTGCCAGCAGCCCGCAAGACAGTTCTTGGCCTCCCACCGGGGAGCTGTTTTTT. Translating it yields CASSPQDSSWPPTGELFF.

The J gene is TRBJ2-1, the V gene TRBV15; 11 nucleotides agree with TRBD2. CDR3 size: 18 residues. The trim removed 3 bases at V and 2 bases at J, leaving 9 bases unmatched. Germline lookup yields CDR1 LNHNV and CDR2 YYDKDF (reference sequence). As DNA, the CDR3 is TGTGCCACCAGCAGGGTACCGGGACTAGCGGTTGCCTACAATGAGCAGTTCTTC. It codes for CATSRVPGLAVAYNEQFF.

The V and J genes are TRBV19 and TRBJ2-5, with TRBD1 identical over 7 bases. CDR3 length: 13 residues. Looked up from germline, CDR1 is LNHDA and CDR2 is SQIVND (reference sequence). Trimming took 5 bases from V and 5 from J; bases not matched to a gene: 5. The CDR3 nucleotides are TGTGCCAGTAGTGAAAGGGGGCGGGAGACCCAGTACTTC. This sequence encodes CASSERGRETQYF.

The chain is built from TRBV25-1 and TRBJ1-2; D is undetermined. Deletions cut 2 bases from V and 1 base from J, with 11 bases between. Per germline, CDR1 MGHDK and CDR2 SYGVNS. The CDR3 runs 15 residues. The CDR3 loop reads CASSEAGELNYGYTF. The CDR3 bases are TGTGCCAGCAGTGAAGCTGGGGAGCTTAACTATGGCTACACCTTC.

This clone turned up a few times. This sequence joins TRBV7-2 and TRBJ1-5; D is ambiguous. The V gene lost 1 base and the J gene lost 6 bases, with 16 bases spanning the gap. In germline, CDR1 is SGHTA, CDR2 FQGNSA. The length of the CDR3 is 16 residues. CDR3 loop: CASSLGLVRSPQPQHF. The CDR3 DNA sequence: TGTGCCAGCAGCTTAGGGCTTGTTAGGAGCCCTCAGCCCCAGCATTTT.

This clone showed up just a few times. The chain has TRBV5-5 and TRBJ1-1; unclear D gene. Trimming took off 5 bases at V and 4 bases at J, with 18 bases between the two ends. Germline-derived CDR1 and CDR2 are SGHKS and YYEKEE (reference sequence). The CDR3 is made up of 15 amino acids. Written as DNA, the CDR3 is TGTGCCAGCAGGCTGGCAGGAACCCTGGGCACTGAAGCTTTCTTT. This translates into CASRLAGTLGTEAFF.

This chain uses TRBV3-1 (or the pseudogene TRBV3-2) with TRBJ2-3; 7 nucleotides line up with TRBD1. The CDR3 extends over 16 amino acids. The ends lost 1 base at V and 6 bases at J; junction bases unmatched: 10. Per the germline V gene, CDR1 is LGHDT and CDR2 is YNNKEL (reference sequence). The CDR3 nucleotides are TGTGCCAGCAGCCAAGGGAAGGGGCAACAGGGGGATACGCAGTATTTT. This sequence encodes CASSQGKGQQGDTQYF.

The J gene is TRBJ1-6, the V gene TRBV30, with 8 bases lining up with TRBD1. The CDR3 is made up of 15 amino acids. J gave up 9 bases and V 3 bases, and 10 bases lay outside the gene matches. Germline CDR1 is GTSNPN and CDR2 is SVGIG (reference sequence). The CDR3 DNA sequence: TGTGCCTGGAGCGAGGACAGGGAAGGGGGTTCACCCCTCCACTTT. It translates to CAWSEDREGGSPLHF. Full variable domain (remainder filled in from reference TRBV30 and TRBJ1-6): SQTIHQWPATLVQPVGSPLSLECTVEGTSNPNLYWYRQAAGRGLQLLFYSVGIGQISSEVPQNLSASRPQDRQFILSSKKLLLSDSGFYLCAWSEDREGGSPLHFGNGTRLTVT.

The J gene is TRBJ1-1, the V gene TRBV7-2; 10 bases line up with TRBD1. This CDR3 comprises 16 residues. Trimming at V came to 0 bases and at J to 4 bases, leaving 5 bases not matched to a gene. Germline CDR1 SGHTA, CDR2 FQGNSA. The CDR3 reads CASSLASRTGGTEAFF. CDR3 coding DNA: TGTGCCAGCAGCTTAGCCTCCAGGACAGGGGGCACTGAAGCTTTCTTT.

This sequence joins TRBV11-3 and TRBJ2-5; D gene uncertain. V lost 5 bases, J lost 5 bases, and 9 bases lay in between. The V gene's germline CDR1 is SGHNT and CDR2 YENEEA. The CDR3 contains 12 residues. CDR3 amino acids: CASSLSYETQYF. The CDR3 DNA reads TGTGCCAGCAGCCTTAGTTATGAGACCCAGTACTTC.

The J gene is TRBJ2-1, the V gene TRBV7-8; D is unclear. Trimming pared 5 bases from V and 9 bases from J, leaving 11 bases between. CDR1 SGHVS and CDR2 FQNEAQ come from the germline V gene. The CDR3 is 12 amino acids. CDR3 loop: CASSPPGGEQFF. The CDR3 DNA follows: TGTGCCAGCAGCCCCCCCGGCGGTGAGCAGTTCTTC.

The V call is TRBV5-1, the J call TRBJ1-1, with D possibly being TRBD1 (5 bases). Trimming shortened V by 0 bases and J by 5 bases, and 17 bases separated the two germline ends. Germline assignment: CDR1 SGHRS and CDR2 YFSETQ. This CDR3 spans 16 amino acids. The CDR3 coding sequence is TGCGCCAGCAGCTTGGCCGGGGGAGGGGATCCAACTGAAGCTTTCTTT. Protein: CASSLAGGGDPTEAFF.

The V gene is TRBV5-1, the J gene TRBJ2-2, with 7 bases fitting TRBD2. The CDR3 is made up of 17 amino acids. The germline V gene encodes CDR1 SGHRS and CDR2 YFSETQ. J was trimmed by 4 bases and V by 6 bases; bases with no gene match: 15. In nucleotides, the CDR3 is TGCGCCAGCACTGGAGGGCTAGCGGCGGATATCACCGGGGAGCTGTTTTTT. Encoded protein: CASTGGLAADITGELFF.

The V and J genes are TRBV4-3 and TRBJ2-3; TRBD2 aligns across 7 bases. The length of the CDR3 is 14 residues. After removal of 6 bases from V and 0 bases from J, the junction contained 3 bases not matched to a gene. The V gene's germline CDR1 is LGHNA and CDR2 YSLEER. CDR3 region: CASSWGGSTDTQYF. The CDR3, as DNA: TGCGCCAGCAGTTGGGGGGGAAGCACAGATACGCAGTATTTT.

The rearrangement joins TRBV10-3 to TRBJ2-1; TRBD1 is a possible D gene (5 bases). This CDR3 region has 13 residues. Between the trimmed V and J ends, which lost 8 bases and 4 bases, there was a span of 12 bases. Per the germline V gene, CDR1 is ENHRY and CDR2 is SYGVKD. The CDR3 nucleotides are TGTGCCATCGCCGAGGACACATACAATGAGCAGTTCTTC. Protein: CAIAEDTYNEQFF.

The V and J genes are TRBV19 and TRBJ2-6; D gene uncertain. Trimming removed 3 bases from V and 9 bases from J, with 12 bases in between. Germline loops: CDR1 LNHDA, CDR2 SQIVND (reference sequence). The CDR3 totals 14 residues. The CDR3: CASSMEPKGNVLTF. The CDR3, as DNA: TGTGCCAGTAGTATGGAGCCTAAAGGCAACGTCCTGACTTTC.

In this sample, this clone turned up once. This chain uses TRBV6-5 with TRBJ1-6; unclear D gene. Germline lookup yields CDR1 MNHEY and CDR2 SVGAGI. CDR3 length equals 16 residues. V dropped 0 bases and J dropped 6 bases, with 12 bases sitting between them. DNA of the CDR3: TGTGCCAGCAGTTACTCGTATGAGGGTCGTAATTCACCCCTCCACTTT. This sequence encodes CASSYSYEGRNSPLHF.

V is TRBV12-1 and J is TRBJ2-7; the table's D call, TRBD2, has no DNA check behind it. TRBV12-1 is designated a pseudogene. The CDR3 extends over 17 amino acids. Here the CDR3 DNA reads TGTGCCAGCAGCCTAGGACTAGCGGGGCCTATCTCCTACGAGCAGTACGTC. Translated: CASSLGLAGPISYEQYV.

This rearrangement joins TRBV11-3 to TRBJ2-5; weak D call: TRBD2 (5 bases). This CDR3 region has 17 residues. V was clipped by 3 bases and J by 2 bases, with 19 bases between them. Per the germline V gene, CDR1 is SGHNT and CDR2 is YENEEA. The CDR3 is CASSFRGSGTLQETQYF. The CDR3 nucleotides read TGTGCCAGCAGCTTCAGAGGGAGCGGAACTCTTCAAGAGACCCAGTACTTC.

The CDR3 protein is CASSLDTDVAEQFF. In DNA form, the CDR3 reads TGTGCCAGCAGCTTAGATACCGACGTAGCGGAGCAGTTCTTC. V is TRBV11-2 and J is TRBJ2-1; possibly TRBD2 for D (5 bases). Germline assignment: CDR1 SGHAT and CDR2 FQNNGV. The CDR3 consists of 14 residues. V was shortened by 0 bases and J by 10 bases, with 13 bases between the two germline ends.

The rearrangement links TRBV19 to TRBJ1-5; 7 nucleotides line up with TRBD1. The germline V gene has CDR1 LNHDA and CDR2 SQIVND (reference sequence). CDR3 size: 15 residues. J was trimmed by 5 bases and V by 5 bases; bases with no gene match: 9. The CDR3, as DNA: TGTGCCAGTAGTGTTTCTAGGGGGCCCCATCAGCCCCAGCATTTT. Translating it yields CASSVSRGPHQPQHF.

The chain couples TRBV11-3 to TRBJ1-4; 8 bases map to TRBD1. CDR3 length: 13 residues. Looked up from germline, CDR1 is SGHNT and CDR2 is YENEEA. V lost 7 bases, J lost 10 bases, and 8 bases stayed unmatched. Here the CDR3 DNA reads TGTGCCAGCAAGGACAGGGATGTCGGAAAACTGTTTTTT. It specifies CASKDRDVGKLFF.

Sample share makes this clone medium-sized. The chain links TRBV10-2 to TRBJ1-1; D is unresolved. The ends were cut back, 4 bases at V and 3 bases at J, with 9 bases in the middle. The CDR3 sequence is 13 residues long. Germline V gives CDR1 WSHSY, CDR2 SAAADI. CDR3 nucleotide sequence: TGCGCCAGCAGTGTCGACGGGTACACTGAAGCTTTCTTT. It yields the protein CASSVDGYTEAFF.

The count of this clone is one. This chain joins TRBV18 and TRBJ1-5, with D possibly matching TRBD1 (6 bases). Germline-derived CDR1 and CDR2 are KGHSH and LQKENI. The CDR3 is 14 amino acids. Trimming shortened V by 1 base and J by 5 bases, and 9 bases separated the two germline ends. CDR3 sequence (DNA): TGTGCCAGCTCACCACGGGGGCTGGATCAGCCCCAGCATTTT. Amino acids: CASSPRGLDQPQHF.